This T cell receptor (beta chain) was sequenced for a study of blood T cell repertoires in COVID-19 (TCRdb year 2020). At the level of the whole study: Collaborator samples came from the United States, Italy and Spain and covered acute and convalescent phases of COVID-19. The material from the prospective study consisted of cDNA or gDNA derived from T cells, B-cell-depleted T cells, or PBMCs. Subjects who had been exposed to COVID-19, were actively infected with it, or had recovered from it provided the deeply sampled blood TCRbeta repertoires that made up the dataset. A freely available public database, intended as a resource for researchers studying the immune response to SARS-CoV-2, is where the repertoires were released. The samples were drawn from the first 160 participants of the ongoing ImmuneRACE study and from 1,254 subjects provided by 6 global collaborators. The sample metadata nearly always contained a de-identified subject ID, COVID-19 status, age in years and sex. HLA class I and class II types, where available, came from metadata supplied by the sample provider rather than from assay-based typing. The paper as a whole reports these results and caveats: The amount of clinical and demographic metadata varied by source and participant and was provided uncurated.

TCRbeta CDR3 regions were amplified from genomic DNA using the immunoSEQ Assay, a bias-controlled multiplex PCR. The study's processing was this. Within the assay, amplification of reference gene primers was used to estimate how many nucleated cells each sample contained. To quantify the absolute abundance of each unique TCRbeta CDR3 rearrangement, sequence reads were collapsed and filtered. For each sample, productive Simpson clonality was calculated as the square root of Simpson's diversity index across productive rearrangements. TCRdb holds this immuneACCESS table with in-frame rearrangements only. Some clones are missing; in checked studies, unresolved V genes explain under half, and the rest has no known cause. For V, J and clone size, that table is used; D and trimming come from the DNA. The sample profile shows about 270,000 clones; about 82% of them were found once. The ten biggest clones cover about 9.1% of the sample.

Enrolling through a virtual design, the prospective study's participants ranged in age from about 18 to 100 years and lived across 20 to 25 United States geographic areas. In the prospective study, cohorts were assigned on the basis of participant-reported clinical history obtained from a screening survey and a study questionnaire. Each participant in the prospective study had whole blood, serum and a nasopharyngeal or oropharyngeal swab collected by mobile phlebotomists. Over a roughly 2-month period, participants in the prospective study had the option of providing additional blood draws and questionnaires. Before DNA extraction, prospective study blood samples were shipped either frozen or at room temperature. Turning to this clone: The antigen this receptor binds is unknown. No base quality information exists; no much larger clone differs at one position.

CDR1 and CDR2, per the germline V gene, are SGDLS and YYNGEE. The junction carries 13 bases between V and J, which are trimmed by 3 bases and 1 base respectively. From cysteine to phenylalanine, the CDR3 is 15 amino acids long. Just the 45-base CDR3 DNA is kept, in frame starting at base 1. This sequence originates from a woman in her forties or fifties with acute COVID-19. The chain is assembled from TRBV9 and TRBJ1-1; tentative D gene TRBD1, with 6 bases matching. Sequencing was done on a sample of PBMCs or T cells enriched from blood (not recorded which). The DNA reads TGTGCCAGCAGCGATACCGGGACACCGAACACTGAAGCTTTCTTT. The resulting protein is CASSDTGTPNTEAFF.